This T cell receptor beta chain is drawn from a study of cytomegalovirus exposure and HLA in healthy donors. Study context: Caucasian-associated ancestry cluster membership applied to just over 80% of several hundred genotyped donors.

Concerning this clone itself: Its antigen is unknown.

Overall study findings and caveats: Both high specificity and high sensitivity reportedly marked the classifier's diagnosis of cytomegalovirus status.

PCR employed 60 Vbeta and 13 Jbeta primers. Measured with immunoSEQ multiplex PCR; TCRdb has only the in-frame clones, and not every one. The listing contains about 67,000 clones. The CDR3 length is 15 residues. CDR1 and CDR2 (germline): SGHVS, FQNEAQ. With 4 bases removed from V and 0 bases from J, the gap between germline ends came to 13 bases. V gene TRBV7-8 combines with J gene TRBJ2-7, with TRBD1 as a possible D gene (5 bases). This clonotype was obtained from a man under 40 in good health and CMV-seropositive. Source material: PBMCs. The CDR3 DNA sequence: TGTGCCAGCAGCTCTCACAGGACCGGCTCCTACGAGCAGTACTTC. Its protein is CASSSHRTGSYEQYF.